These 24 T cell receptor beta chains were sequenced from one sample in a study of shared T cell receptors in the human thymus. Generated by immunoSEQ multiplex PCR, the TCRdb table keeps only in-frame clones and is missing some. The repertoire includes about 610,000 clones, approximately 88% of them detected once, and over 0.008% sits in the top ten. The data were also submitted as part of a second study, on human thymus T cells.

Sequenced sample: thymocytes. These receptors all come from a boy under two years old with a congenital heart defect.

The chain couples TRBV18 to TRBJ1-3, with D possibly TRBD1 on 5 matching bases. The V end was cut by 3 bases, the J end by 0 bases, with 12 bases between. Germline lookup yields CDR1 KGHSH and CDR2 LQKENI. The CDR3 contains 16 residues. The chain's CDR3 is CASSPTDTHSGNTIYF. The CDR3 DNA is TGTGCCAGCTCACCGACGGACACTCACTCTGGAAACACCATATATTTT. Based on the CDR3 plus reference TRBV18 and TRBJ1-3, the full variable domain is NAGVMQNPRHLVRRRGQEARLRCSPMKGHSHVYWYRQLPEEGLKFMVYLQKENIIDESGMPKERFSAEFPKEGPSILRIQQVVRGDSAAYFCASSPTDTHSGNTIYFGEGSWLTVV.

This clone was counted a single time. The chain couples TRBV2 to TRBJ1-1, with D maybe TRBD1 (5 bases). Germline CDR1 is SNHLY and CDR2 is FYNNEI. CDR3 size: 12 residues. CDR3 sequence: CAWRGVNTEAFF. The CDR3 DNA is TGTGCGTGGAGGGGAGTGAACACTGAAGCTTTCTTT.

This clone showed up just a few times. CDR3 loop: CASSQDQRDRNTGELFF. The CDR3 DNA reads TGCGCCAGCAGCCAAGATCAGAGGGACAGAAACACCGGGGAGCTGTTTTTT. The chain carries TRBV4-3 and TRBJ2-2; 7 bases map to TRBD1. This CDR3 is built from 17 residues. Trimming removed 0 bases from V and 2 bases from J; junction bases left unmatched: 6. The germline gives CDR1 LGHNA, CDR2 YSLEER.

The chain couples TRBV7-6 to TRBJ2-6, with a tentative D call TRBD2 (5 bases). CDR1 and CDR2 (germline): SGHVS, FNYEAQ. Deletions cut 1 base from V and 4 bases from J, with 14 bases between. The CDR3 totals 17 residues. The CDR3 sequence: CASSLDGLPSGANVLTF. The CDR3 nucleotides read TGTGCCAGCAGCTTAGATGGACTCCCCTCCGGGGCCAACGTCCTGACTTTC. The full variable domain, completed using reference TRBV7-6 and TRBJ2-6, is GAGVSQSPRYKVTKRGQDVALRCDPISGHVSLYWYRQALGQGPEFLTYFNYEAQQDKSGLPNDRFSAERPEGSISTLTIQRTEQRDSAMYRCASSLDGLPSGANVLTFGAGSRLTVL.

This rearrangement joins TRBV6-5 to TRBJ2-3; 12 positions agree with TRBD2. V lost 10 bases, J lost 4 bases, and 9 bases stayed unmatched. Germline V gene data show CDR1 as MNHEY and CDR2 as SVGAGI. This CDR3 spans 15 amino acids. The CDR3 protein is CAISTSGSLADTQYF. The CDR3 nucleotides read TGTGCCATCTCGACTAGCGGGAGTTTAGCAGATACGCAGTATTTT.

This chain links TRBV2 with TRBJ2-1; 8 bases fit TRBD2. The CDR3 has 15 amino acids. V gave up 6 bases and J gave up 8 bases; unmatched junction bases: 12. Germline assignment: CDR1 SNHLY and CDR2 FYNNEI. The CDR3 here is CASSPTGLAWHEQFF. CDR3 DNA sequence: TGTGCCAGCAGCCCCACCGGACTAGCATGGCATGAGCAGTTCTTC.

This chain joins TRBV11-2 and TRBJ1-1, with a possible D match to TRBD1 (5 bases). The CDR3 length is 17 residues. The V gene's germline CDR1 is SGHAT and CDR2 FQNNGV. Trimming shortened V by 1 base and J by 0 bases, and 15 bases separated the two germline ends. The CDR3 region has the DNA TGTGCCAGCAGCTTAGGAGCGCCTCGGACAATGAACACTGAAGCTTTCTTT. It yields the protein CASSLGAPRTMNTEAFF.

The CDR3 nucleotides are TGTGCCAGCAGCTTAGATGGTGGACGGGAGAACACTGAAGCTTTCTTT. Translating gives CASSLDGGRENTEAFF. This chain links TRBV7-8 with TRBJ1-1; D is undetermined. Trimming took off 1 base at V and 1 base at J, with 13 bases between the two ends. The CDR3 runs to 16 residues. Germline CDR1 and CDR2: SGHVS and FQNEAQ.

The V gene is TRBV2, the J gene TRBJ1-3; weak D call: TRBD1 (6 bases). The CDR3 is 15 amino acids. Germline V gene sequence: CDR1 SNHLY, CDR2 FYNNEI. Trimming pared 5 bases from V and 1 base from J, leaving 12 bases between. The CDR3 loop reads CASSPGAVSGNTIYF. The CDR3 coding sequence is TGTGCCAGCAGTCCAGGGGCGGTATCTGGAAACACCATATATTTT.

The chain uses TRBV4-2 and TRBJ1-4; TRBD1 matches at 7 bases. The CDR3 has 17 residues. J lost 2 bases, V lost 0 bases, and 6 bases had no gene match. The germline CDR1 and CDR2 sequences are LGHNA and YNFKEQ. The chain's CDR3 is CASSQDRGGQTNEKLFF. In DNA form, the CDR3 reads TGTGCCAGCAGCCAAGATCGGGGGGGACAGACTAATGAAAAACTGTTTTTT.

This clone was recorded once. The V and J genes are TRBV27 and TRBJ1-2, with D maybe TRBD1 (6 bases). The CDR3 contains 15 residues. The V end was cut by 8 bases, the J end by 4 bases, with 20 bases between. Germline values: CDR1 MNHEY, CDR2 SMNVEV (reference sequence). The CDR3 nucleotides are TGTGCCAGCGGGCCCCGCGGGGGGCAGAGCTATGGCTACACCTTC. This gives the protein CASGPRGGQSYGYTF.

This chain uses TRBV27 with TRBJ2-7; the match to TRBD1 covers 8 bases. V shed 3 bases and J 5 bases; nucleotides not matched to a gene: 3. The germline CDR1 and CDR2 sequences are MNHEY and SMNVEV (reference sequence). This CDR3 is built from 13 residues. The CDR3 nucleotides read TGTGCCAGCAGTTTCAAGACAGGGGACGAGCAGTACTTC. Translated: CASSFKTGDEQYF.

The chain links TRBV20-1 to TRBJ1-2; D gene unclear. Germline CDR1 DFQATT, CDR2 SNEGSKA (reference sequence). Between the trimmed V and J ends, which lost 0 bases and 8 bases, there was a span of 4 bases. There are 10 residues in the CDR3. The CDR3 bases are TGCAGTGCTAGAGATATAGGCTACACCTTC. It specifies CSARDIGYTF.

V usage is TRBV5-8 and J usage is TRBJ2-7, with 8 bases aligning to TRBD2. Losses at the gene ends were 4 bases for V and 6 bases for J; bases not matched to a gene: 9. The CDR3 sequence is 14 residues long. Germline lookup yields CDR1 SGHTS and CDR2 YDEGEE. The CDR3 spells CASSRGGVRGEQYF. CDR3 DNA sequence: TGTGCCAGCAGCCGGGGGGGAGTGCGGGGCGAGCAGTACTTC.

The V and J genes are TRBV7-2 and TRBJ2-1, with 7 nucleotides matching TRBD2. There are 17 residues in the CDR3. From germline, CDR1 is SGHTA and CDR2 FQGNSA. Trimming took 1 base from V and 1 from J; bases not matched to a gene: 7. In DNA, the CDR3 is TGTGCCAGCAGCTTAGGGATCCGCGGGAGTTCCTACAATGAGCAGTTCTTC. The encoded protein is CASSLGIRGSSYNEQFF.

The V and J genes are TRBV11-2 and TRBJ2-2, with D hard to call. This CDR3 has 12 amino acids. V lost 3 bases, J lost 6 bases, and 5 bases lay in between. CDR1 is SGHAT, CDR2 FQNNGV, per germline. The CDR3 spells CASSLAAGELFF. The CDR3 DNA reads TGTGCCAGCAGCTTGGCCGCCGGGGAGCTGTTTTTT. The variable domain in full, with the rest retrieved from reference TRBV11-2 and TRBJ2-2, is EAGVAQSPRYKIIEKRQSVAFWCNPISGHATLYWYQQILGQGPKLLIQFQNNGVVDDSQLPKDRFSAERLKGVDSTLKIQPAKLEDSAVYLCASSLAAGELFFGEGSRLTVL.

The J gene is TRBJ2-7, the V gene TRBV28, with 8 bases aligning to TRBD1. J was trimmed by 7 bases and V by 0 bases; bases with no gene match: 8. CDR1 is MDHEN and CDR2 is SYDVKM in the germline V gene. The CDR3 runs to 15 residues. This CDR3 reads CASSLWVQGAGEQYF. The CDR3 DNA is TGTGCCAGCAGTTTATGGGTTCAGGGGGCTGGAGAGCAGTACTTC.

V and J are TRBV18 and TRBJ1-2, with D hard to call. CDR3 length: 14 residues. V was pared by 3 bases and J by 0 bases, with 8 bases between. The germline gives CDR1 KGHSH, CDR2 LQKENI. The CDR3 DNA is TGTGCCAGCTCACCGAGCGGGGCTAACTATGGCTACACCTTC. Encoded protein: CASSPSGANYGYTF.

The rearrangement uses TRBV11-2 and TRBJ2-5; possibly TRBD1 for D (8 bases). The CDR3 loop spans 17 amino acids. Trimming stripped 5 bases from V and 2 bases from J, with 21 bases between. CDR1 and CDR2 (germline): SGHAT, FQNNGV. CDR3 bases: TGTGCCAGCAGCCAACACAGGGGGTCAGCGGGGCAAGAGACCCAGTACTTC. It codes for CASSQHRGSAGQETQYF. Combining the CDR3 with reference TRBV11-2 and TRBJ2-5 gives the whole variable domain EAGVAQSPRYKIIEKRQSVAFWCNPISGHATLYWYQQILGQGPKLLIQFQNNGVVDDSQLPKDRFSAERLKGVDSTLKIQPAKLEDSAVYLCASSQHRGSAGQETQYFGPGTRLLVL.

This chain uses TRBV10-3 with TRBJ2-5; TRBD2 matches at 11 bases. J was trimmed by 3 bases and V by 11 bases; bases with no gene match: 2. CDR1 ENHRY and CDR2 SYGVKD come from the germline V gene. This CDR3 spans 12 amino acids. CDR3 amino acids: CASTSGKETQYF. In DNA, the CDR3 is TGTGCCTCGACTAGCGGGAAAGAGACCCAGTACTTC.

This clone showed up just a few times. This chain connects TRBV28 to TRBJ2-5; D might be TRBD2 (5 bases). Germline CDR1 MDHEN, CDR2 SYDVKM. Trimming removed 7 bases at V and 5 bases at J, with 17 bases between. CDR3 length: 14 residues. The CDR3 here is CASIRTDLRETQYF. In DNA, the CDR3 is TGTGCCAGCATTCGGACTGACTTAAGGGAGACCCAGTACTTC.

The V call is TRBV14, the J call TRBJ2-7; 9 bases are shared with TRBD1. Per the germline V gene, CDR1 is SGHDN and CDR2 is FVKESK. The CDR3 contains 14 residues. Unmatched junction bases numbered 7, after V lost 6 bases and J lost 4 bases. CDR3 nucleotides: TGTGCCAGCAGGTTCGGGGACAGGGATTACGAGCAGTACTTC. Encoded protein: CASRFGDRDYEQYF.

This clone was seen more than once but under ten times. The chain carries TRBV4-2 and TRBJ2-1, with D possibly matching TRBD2 (5 bases). This CDR3 has 15 amino acids. From germline, CDR1 is LGHNA and CDR2 YNFKEQ. Between the trimmed V and J ends, which lost 1 base and 6 bases, there was a span of 13 bases. As DNA, the CDR3 is TGTGCCAGCAGCCAAGGACCCGGGAAGGTCAATGAGCAGTTCTTC. Translation: CASSQGPGKVNEQFF.

The chain employs TRBV4-3 and TRBJ2-7, with 8 bases lining up with TRBD1. V dropped 0 bases and J dropped 6; count of bases not matched to a gene: 4. The CDR3 runs 14 residues. Germline CDR1 reads LGHNA; CDR2 reads YSLEER. The CDR3 protein is CASSQDLQGGEQYF. As DNA, the CDR3 is TGCGCCAGCAGCCAAGATTTACAGGGGGGCGAGCAGTACTTC.